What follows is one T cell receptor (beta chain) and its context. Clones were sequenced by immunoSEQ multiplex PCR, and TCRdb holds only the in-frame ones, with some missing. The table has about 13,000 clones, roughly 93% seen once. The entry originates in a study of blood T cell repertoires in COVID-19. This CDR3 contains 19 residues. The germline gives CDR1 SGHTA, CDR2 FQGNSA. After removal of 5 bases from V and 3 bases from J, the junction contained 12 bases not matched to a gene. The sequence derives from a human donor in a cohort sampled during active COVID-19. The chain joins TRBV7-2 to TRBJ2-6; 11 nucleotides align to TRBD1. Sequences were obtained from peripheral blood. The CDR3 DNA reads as TGTGCCAGCAGCCTGACGTATAGGGGACAGGGGGTTGGGGCCAACGTCCTGACTTTC. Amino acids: CASSLTYRGQGVGANVLTF.